The clone carrying this T cell receptor (beta chain) was seen once. Profiling relied on immunoSEQ multiplex PCR, and the TCRdb table lists in-frame clones only, not all of them. The table includes approximately 250,000 clones, around 85% detected once. The data belong to a study of blood T cell repertoires in COVID-19. Turning to the study itself: Spain, Italy and the United States supplied samples that represented acute and convalescent COVID-19.

The V segment lost 7 bases and the J segment 8 bases; nucleotides outside the gene matches: 14. The CDR3 spans 15 residues. Germline-derived CDR1 and CDR2 are LNHDA and SQIVND (reference sequence). The age range of participants was about 18 to 100 years, with residence in roughly 25 US areas. Participants' own reports of clinical history determined their cohort assignment. This chain connects TRBV19 to TRBJ1-2, with TRBD1 matching 9 bases. Sequencing input: PBMCs or T cells enriched from blood (not recorded which). The source is a woman in her fifties or sixties with acute COVID-19. The CDR3 nucleotides read TGTGCCAGTACCATACAGGGGGCGGCGCGGGAGGGCTACACCTTC. It is translated as CASTIQGAAREGYTF.